Shown below are 25 T cell receptor beta chains from a single sample sequenced in a study of early T cells in non-severe SARS-CoV-2 infection. TCRdb used MiXCR to reprocess the 5' RACE reads, holding one entry per CDR3 protein. The sample records approximately 69,000 distinct CDR3 sequences, roughly 11% being singletons. Sample: whole blood, taken at baseline. The receptors derive from an adult who was a healthcare worker with PCR-confirmed SARS-CoV-2 infection or an uninfected control (not recorded which).

This clonotype was counted ten times or more. The chain links TRBV6-6 to TRBJ2-3; D is ambiguous. The germline V gene encodes CDR1 MNHNY and CDR2 SVGAGI (reference sequence). Trimming removed 7 bases at V and 2 bases at J, with 16 bases between. The CDR3 spans 15 residues. The CDR3 coding sequence is TGTGCCAGCACCTTTCGCCATCTCTCCACAGATACGCAGTATTTT. Translation: CASTFRHLSTDTQYF.

This clonotype has only a few counts. The chain joins TRBV12-3 or TRBV12-4 to TRBJ1-4, with D unresolved. The V end was cut by 8 bases, the J end by 2 bases, with 15 bases between. The CDR3 has 15 amino acids. CDR3 sequence reads: CASALRLATNEKLFF. CDR3 in DNA: TGTGCCAGCGCCTTAAGATTGGCGACTAATGAAAAACTGTTTTTT.

This chain joins TRBV5-1 and TRBJ2-3; 8 bases line up with TRBD1. This CDR3 comprises 15 residues. V lost 4 bases, J lost 6 bases, and 10 bases stayed unmatched. The germline CDR1 and CDR2 sequences are SGHRS and YFSETQ. The CDR3 region has the DNA TGCGCCAGCAGCCCCGGACAGGGTAGGATCGATACGCAGTATTTT. Encoded protein: CASSPGQGRIDTQYF.

This clonotype came up many times. CDR3 nucleotides: TGCGCCAGCAGCCAAGATCCGAATGCCCCCCTAGGGTCCTCCGCAGATACGCAGTATTTT. This gives the protein CASSQDPNAPLGSSADTQYF. This sequence joins TRBV4-3 and TRBJ2-3; D is unresolved. CDR3 length: 20 residues. Looked up from germline, CDR1 is LGHNA and CDR2 is YSLEER. V dropped 0 bases and J dropped 4 bases, with 26 bases sitting between them.

This chain connects TRBV5-5 to TRBJ1-1; 7 positions agree with TRBD1. This CDR3 region has 15 residues. Germline loops: CDR1 SGHKS, CDR2 YYEKEE (reference sequence). V was pared by 3 bases and J by 4 bases, with 9 bases of the junction left unmatched. CDR3 region: CASSSEQGWVTEAFF. The CDR3 region has the DNA TGTGCCAGCAGCTCAGAACAGGGGTGGGTCACTGAAGCTTTCTTT.

This chain connects TRBV7-8 to TRBJ2-2; 7 bases align to TRBD2. The germline gives CDR1 SGHVS, CDR2 FQNEAQ. The CDR3 has 17 residues. V lost 1 base, J lost 3 bases, and 8 bases stayed unmatched. The CDR3 bases are TGTGCCAGCAGCTTAGACTCTTCTAGCGGCGACACCGGGGAGCTGTTTTTT. It translates to CASSLDSSSGDTGELFF.

Many counts were recorded for this clonotype. V is TRBV6-2 or TRBV6-3 and J is TRBJ2-7; TRBD2 matches at 11 bases. Germline-derived CDR1 and CDR2 are MNHEY and SVGEGT. Unmatched junction bases numbered 6, after V lost 6 bases and J lost 2 bases. This CDR3 region has 15 residues. CDR3 amino acids: CASSYFSGRAYEQYF. The CDR3 nucleotides are TGTGCCAGCAGCTATTTTAGCGGGAGGGCCTACGAGCAGTACTTC.

This clonotype occurred a few times. The chain uses TRBV10-2 and TRBJ1-4, with D uncertain. This CDR3 has 12 amino acids. The V end was cut by 3 bases, the J end by 6 bases, with 5 bases between. Germline V lookup: CDR1 WSHSY, CDR2 SAAADI. Written as DNA, the CDR3 is TGCGCCAGCAGTGAAGGAGATGAAAAACTGTTTTTT. Translating gives CASSEGDEKLFF.

The chain uses TRBV29-1 and TRBJ2-4, with TRBD1 matching over 7 bases. V shed 3 bases, J shed 5 bases, and the junction held 4 bases outside the gene matches. Per germline, CDR1 SQVTM and CDR2 ANQGSEA. The CDR3 consists of 13 residues. The CDR3 DNA sequence: TGCAGCGTTGATGGCCAGGGGGAAAACATTCAGTACTTC. Protein sequence: CSVDGQGENIQYF.

This chain joins TRBV29-1 and TRBJ2-3; D is unresolved. CDR3 length: 13 residues. The germline V gene encodes CDR1 SQVTM and CDR2 ANQGSEA. Trimming cost V 3 bases and J 0 bases, with 7 bases left between them. The CDR3 region is CSVDVGSTDTQYF. CDR3 nucleotide sequence: TGCAGCGTTGATGTTGGCAGCACAGATACGCAGTATTTT.

This clonotype was detected ten times or more. The gene calls are TRBV6-2 or TRBV6-3 and TRBJ2-7; D remains unclear. This CDR3 is 14 amino acids long. The germline V and J ends were trimmed by 0 bases and 3 bases, with 9 bases remaining between them. Germline CDR1 is MNHEY and CDR2 is SVGEGT. The CDR3 sequence is CASSYSSVRYEQYF. DNA of the CDR3: TGTGCCAGCAGTTACTCGAGTGTCCGCTACGAGCAGTACTTC.

This clonotype has a count of ten or more. The chain carries TRBV9 and TRBJ2-3; D is undetermined. Trimming removed 3 bases at V and 4 bases at J, with 6 bases between. Germline CDR1 reads SGDLS; CDR2 reads YYNGEE. The CDR3 extends over 12 amino acids. The DNA of the CDR3 is TGTGCCAGCAGCGAGGGCCCAGATACGCAGTATTTT. Protein product: CASSEGPDTQYF.

The chain uses TRBV20-1 and TRBJ2-1; D is unresolved. Trimming pared 1 base from V and 1 base from J, leaving 8 bases between. From germline, CDR1 is DFQATT and CDR2 SNEGSKA (reference sequence). This CDR3 contains 14 residues. In DNA form, the CDR3 reads TGCAGTGCTAGAGGCTGGCGGTCCTACAATGAGCAGTTCTTC. It translates to CSARGWRSYNEQFF.

J is TRBJ2-3 and V is TRBV24-1; D remains ambiguous. CDR3 length equals 13 residues. V dropped 3 bases and J dropped 6 bases, with 9 bases sitting between them. The V gene's germline CDR1 is KGHDR and CDR2 SFDVKD. The CDR3 nucleotides read TGTGCCACCAGTGATAACGGGTTGGATACGCAGTATTTT. As protein: CATSDNGLDTQYF.

This chain connects TRBV7-2 to TRBJ1-6; D is unclear. The CDR3 is 14 amino acids. Germline V gives CDR1 SGHTA, CDR2 FQGNSA. V dropped 3 bases and J dropped 0 bases, with 3 bases sitting between them. The CDR3 coding sequence is TGTGCCAGCAGCTTTAGCTCCTATAATTCACCCCTCCACTTT. It translates to CASSFSSYNSPLHF.

This clonotype was detected only a few times. This sequence joins TRBV2 and TRBJ2-5, with 9 nucleotides matching TRBD2. CDR3 length: 15 residues. The germline CDR1 and CDR2 sequences are SNHLY and FYNNEI. The V gene end was trimmed by 4 bases and the J gene end by 3 bases; junction bases not matched to a gene: 6. The chain's CDR3 is CASSGRGGAEETQYF. CDR3 coding DNA: TGTGCCAGCAGTGGCCGCGGGGGGGCCGAAGAGACCCAGTACTTC. The variable domain in full, with the rest retrieved from reference TRBV2 and TRBJ2-5, is EPEVTQTPSHQVTQMGQEVILRCVPISNHLYFYWYRQILGQKVEFLVSFYNNEISEKSEIFDDQFSVERPDGSNFTLKIRSTKLEDSAMYFCASSGRGGAEETQYFGPGTRLLVL.

The chain couples TRBV29-1 to TRBJ2-4, with D possibly being TRBD1 or TRBD2 (5 bases each). CDR3 size: 13 residues. V was pared by 4 bases and J by 1 base, with 8 bases between. The germline V gene encodes CDR1 SQVTM and CDR2 ANQGSEA. The CDR3 DNA sequence: TGCAGCGTTGCTTGGGGGGCCAAAAACATTCAGTACTTC. Residues: CSVAWGAKNIQYF.

V is TRBV20-1 and J is TRBJ1-3; no firm D call. Germline V gene lookup returns CDR1 DFQATT and CDR2 SNEGSKA (reference sequence). V shed 1 base and J shed 2 bases, with 9 bases lying between them. This CDR3 is built from 14 residues. The CDR3 DNA reads as TGCAGTGCTAGAGTTTCGGCCGCTGGAAACACCATATATTTT. Amino acids: CSARVSAAGNTIYF.

The CDR3 here is CAISESRYTF. CDR3 bases: TGTGCCATCAGTGAGTCGCGCTACACCTTC. The chain carries TRBV10-3 and TRBJ1-2; no clear D gene. The germline V gene encodes CDR1 ENHRY and CDR2 SYGVKD. CDR3 length: 10 residues. V was shortened by 0 bases and J by 9 bases, with 2 bases between the two germline ends.

This clonotype was seen ten or more times. V gene TRBV18 combines with J gene TRBJ1-3, with D perhaps TRBD1 (5 bases). The V and J ends lost 2 bases and 0 bases respectively, with 8 bases between them. The CDR3 totals 15 residues. CDR1 is KGHSH and CDR2 is LQKENI in the germline V gene. The DNA for the CDR3 is TGTGCCAGCTCACCATGGGACGTCTCTGGAAACACCATATATTTT. Amino acid sequence: CASSPWDVSGNTIYF.

The chain recombines TRBV20-1 with TRBJ2-1, with 12 nucleotides matching TRBD2. The CDR3 consists of 15 residues. Germline loops: CDR1 DFQATT, CDR2 SNEGSKA (reference sequence). Losses at the gene ends were 6 bases for V and 4 bases for J; bases not matched to a gene: 7. The CDR3 DNA reads TGCAGTGCAACGAGGACTAGCGGGATTTACAATGAGCAGTTCTTC. It is translated as CSATRTSGIYNEQFF.

In this sample, this clonotype turned up many times. This chain uses TRBV7-2 with TRBJ2-3; 7 bases agree with TRBD1. Germline lookup yields CDR1 SGHTA and CDR2 FQGNSA. Unmatched junction bases numbered 8, after V lost 2 bases and J lost 3 bases. The CDR3 sequence is 16 residues long. For the CDR3, the DNA is TGTGCCAGCAGCTTAATTGGCCTACAGGGGACAGATACGCAGTATTTT. Translated, it gives CASSLIGLQGTDTQYF.

This clonotype was counted only a few times. J is TRBJ2-7 and V is TRBV7-9; D unclear. The CDR3 is 15 residues long. V lost 5 bases and J lost 1, with 15 bases in between. In germline, CDR1 is SEHNR, CDR2 FQNEAQ (reference sequence). The CDR3 DNA is TGTGCCAGCAGCCCCGGACCCGGGTCTTCCTACGAGCAGTACTTC. It is translated as CASSPGPGSSYEQYF.

The V call is TRBV29-1, the J call TRBJ2-7, with 7 bases matching TRBD1. Per the germline V gene, CDR1 is SQVTM and CDR2 is ANQGSEA. V trimming: 7 bases; J trimming: 4 bases; junction bases outside the gene matches: 4. The CDR3 is 11 amino acids. The CDR3 DNA reads as TGCAGCGGCGGACAGGTGTACGAGCAGTACTTC. Translating it yields CSGGQVYEQYF.

The rearrangement uses TRBV9 and TRBJ2-7, with a weak D call TRBD2 (6 bases). The CDR3 sequence is 15 residues long. V was cut by 4 bases and J by 0 bases, with 14 bases left in between. Germline V CDR1 and CDR2: SGDLS, YYNGEE. This CDR3 is CASSSPGTLSYEQYF. The DNA for the CDR3 is TGTGCCAGCAGCTCCCCCGGGACTCTCTCCTACGAGCAGTACTTC.